This note documents a single T cell receptor beta chain sequence. Its cognate antigen is unknown. The sample is drawn from a study of shared clonotypes between healthy human individuals. Study overall: The people who gave samples were a couple of women and a few men aged 18 to 49. Broader study findings: Among non-shared clonotypes, generation probabilities were lower than among those shared by all four donors.

TCRdb's copy holds only in-frame clones and misses some; the assay was immunoSEQ multiplex PCR. Of some 2,500,000 clones in the sample, roughly 93% are singletons; the top ten hold approximately 0.36%. The CDR3 runs 15 residues. Trimming stripped 1 base from V and 1 base from J, with 10 bases between. Germline values: CDR1 SGHTA, CDR2 FQGNSA. This clonotype was sampled from a man aged 18 to 29 in good health. Some clones in this sample may be carry-over from other donors' samples. Source material: naive CD4+ T cells from PBMCs. Subset noted: CD45RA+ positively selected. V is TRBV7-2 and J is TRBJ2-5; D is ambiguous. CDR3 in amino acids: CASSLVIGSQETQYF. The CDR3 DNA sequence: TGTGCCAGCAGCTTAGTAATAGGAAGCCAAGAGACCCAGTACTTC.